These 22 T cell receptor beta chains were all obtained from the same sample, sequenced in a study of cytomegalovirus exposure and HLA in healthy donors. PCR employed 60 Vbeta and 13 Jbeta primers. Sequencing was performed with immunoSEQ multiplex PCR; in TCRdb, only in-frame clones are kept and a portion is missing. Counted here are about 150,000 clones, 70% to 80% occurring once; the ten biggest clones make up 3.5%. Sequencing was carried out using PBMCs. The receptors stem from a human donor in good health.

The CDR3: CASSLEASGGQETQYF. The CDR3 DNA follows: TGCGCCAGCAGCTTGGAGGCTAGCGGGGGCCAAGAGACCCAGTACTTC. This chain uses TRBV5-1 with TRBJ2-5; 10 bases align to TRBD2. The CDR3 runs to 16 residues. Germline assignment: CDR1 SGHRS and CDR2 YFSETQ. V lost 0 bases and J lost 1; bases outside the gene matches: 3.

V is TRBV28 and J is TRBJ1-4; possible D gene TRBD1, 5 bases. The V and J ends lost 4 bases and 3 bases respectively, with 24 bases between them. The CDR3 is 19 amino acids. CDR1 MDHEN and CDR2 SYDVKM come from the germline V gene. The DNA for the CDR3 is TGTGCCAGCAGTTCCCCGATGGGGCAATCCTCGGGGGCTAATGAAAAACTGTTTTTT. Translation: CASSSPMGQSSGANEKLFF.

The chain joins TRBV29-1 to TRBJ2-4; 8 nucleotides match TRBD1. CDR1 and CDR2 from the germline V gene are SQVTM and ANQGSEA. V lost 8 bases and J lost 9; bases outside the gene matches: 9. This CDR3 spans 12 amino acids. CDR3 nucleotides: TGCAGCATCCGGACAGGGAGGAGCATTCAGTACTTC. The encoded protein is CSIRTGRSIQYF. Drawing the rest from reference TRBV29-1 and TRBJ2-4, the complete variable domain is SAVISQKPSRDICQRGTSLTIQCQVDSQVTMMFWYRQQPGQSLTLIATANQGSEATYESGFVIDKFPISRPNLTFSTLTVSNMSPEDSSIYLCSIRTGRSIQYFGAGTRLSVL.

J is TRBJ1-2 and V is TRBV5-1; D remains unclear. The V gene's germline CDR1 is SGHRS and CDR2 YFSETQ. The ends were cut back, 1 base at V and 4 bases at J, with 8 bases in the middle. The CDR3 totals 13 residues. CDR3 coding DNA: TGCGCCAGCAGCTTGACAGCTCTCTATGGCTACACCTTC. This sequence encodes CASSLTALYGYTF.

This clone has just one count. This chain uses TRBV10-3 with TRBJ1-2; 7 bases agree with TRBD1. CDR1 and CDR2 from the germline V gene are ENHRY and SYGVKD. The CDR3 is 14 amino acids. V trimming: 1 base; J trimming: 5 bases; junction bases outside the gene matches: 4. The CDR3 nucleotides are TGTGCCATCAGTGAGTTCGGGACAGCTTATGGCTACACCTTC. Protein product: CAISEFGTAYGYTF.

The chain joins TRBV6-1 to TRBJ2-7; the D gene is possibly TRBD1 (6 bases). The ends were cut back, 1 base at V and 2 bases at J, with 6 bases in the middle. In germline, CDR1 is MNHNS, CDR2 SASEGT. The CDR3 has 13 amino acids. The CDR3 loop reads CASSEGQAYEQYF. CDR3 coding DNA: TGTGCCAGCAGTGAAGGACAGGCCTACGAGCAGTACTTC.

The chain combines TRBV13 with TRBJ2-2; tentative D call: TRBD1 (5 bases). The germline V gene has CDR1 PRHDT and CDR2 FYEKMQ (reference sequence). The germline V and J ends were trimmed by 11 bases and 2 bases, with 12 bases remaining between them. The CDR3 has 13 residues. The CDR3 spells CALEGENTGELFF. The CDR3 DNA reads as TGTGCCCTCGAAGGGGAAAACACCGGGGAGCTGTTTTTT.

The chain joins TRBV4-1 to TRBJ2-7, with 10 bases identical to TRBD2. Germline values: CDR1 MGHRA, CDR2 YSYEKL. The CDR3 is made up of 15 amino acids. V shed 1 base and J 5 bases; nucleotides not matched to a gene: 5. CDR3 sequence: CASSQVLAGSHEQYF. CDR3 sequence (DNA): TGCGCCAGCAGCCAAGTACTAGCGGGGTCCCACGAGCAGTACTTC.

The chain has TRBV13 and TRBJ2-7; D is uncertain. The CDR3 has 16 amino acids. Germline V lookup: CDR1 PRHDT, CDR2 FYEKMQ (reference sequence). The V gene lost 5 bases and the J gene lost 0 bases, with 17 bases spanning the gap. The CDR3 region is CASSSNYQRSSYEQYF. CDR3 DNA sequence: TGTGCCAGCAGCAGCAACTACCAGAGGAGCTCCTACGAGCAGTACTTC.

V is TRBV2 and J is TRBJ2-3, with 10 bases aligning to TRBD2. From germline, CDR1 is SNHLY and CDR2 FYNNEI. The CDR3 runs to 15 residues. V was clipped by 6 bases and J by 1 base; unmatched bases: 4. The CDR3 DNA reads TGTGCCAGCAGCTCCGGGACTAGCGGCACAGATACGCAGTATTTT. This gives the protein CASSSGTSGTDTQYF.

V usage is TRBV7-8 and J usage is TRBJ2-1, with TRBD2 matching 8 bases. The V segment lost 8 bases and the J segment 5 bases; nucleotides outside the gene matches: 11. In germline, CDR1 is SGHVS, CDR2 FQNEAQ. The CDR3 runs 15 residues. CDR3 sequence: CASQRLSGNNNEQFF. CDR3 nucleotide sequence: TGTGCCAGCCAGAGGCTTAGCGGGAATAACAATGAGCAGTTCTTC.

J is TRBJ1-1 and V is TRBV27; the D gene is possibly TRBD1 (5 bases). Germline assignment: CDR1 MNHEY and CDR2 SMNVEV (reference sequence). This CDR3 region has 13 residues. V lost 2 bases and J 4 bases, leaving 8 bases between the germline ends. The CDR3 DNA reads as TGTGCCAGCAGTTTACAGGGAGGCACTGAAGCTTTCTTT. Translated: CASSLQGGTEAFF.

The chain links TRBV20-1 to TRBJ1-1, with a possible D match to TRBD1 (5 bases). Trimming stripped 3 bases from V and 8 bases from J, with 7 bases between. Germline V gene lookup returns CDR1 DFQATT and CDR2 SNEGSKA (reference sequence). The CDR3 is made up of 10 amino acids. The CDR3 DNA is TGCAGTGCTAGTAACAGGGAAGCTTTCTTT. Translating it yields CSASNREAFF.

V usage is TRBV5-6 and J usage is TRBJ2-1; 9 bases are shared with TRBD2. CDR1 and CDR2 from the germline V gene are SGHDT and YYEEEE. The CDR3 runs to 15 residues. The V gene end was trimmed by 3 bases and the J gene end by 4 bases; junction bases not matched to a gene: 5. CDR3 protein: CASSWSSGSYNEQFF. CDR3 nucleotide sequence: TGTGCCAGCAGCTGGAGTAGCGGGAGTTACAATGAGCAGTTCTTC.

This clone was observed a few times. This chain connects TRBV23-1 to TRBJ1-3; D perhaps matches TRBD1 (5 bases). TRBV23-1 is classed as an ORF, of uncertain function. V lost 10 bases, J lost 0 bases, and 22 bases lay in between. This CDR3 region has 17 residues. The DNA for the CDR3 is TGCGCCATACAAGCCCCACAACAGGCCCCCTCTGGAAACACCATATATTTT. Its protein product is CAIQAPQQAPSGNTIYF.

The chain employs TRBV5-1 and TRBJ1-1, with TRBD1 matching 12 bases. Losses at the gene ends were 4 bases for V and 7 bases for J; bases not matched to a gene: 8. This CDR3 has 15 amino acids. Germline CDR1 and CDR2: SGHRS and YFSETQ. The CDR3 region has the DNA TGCGCCAGCAGCCACGGGACAGGGGGCTTCGGTGAAGCTTTCTTT. It specifies CASSHGTGGFGEAFF.

The J gene is TRBJ1-2, the V gene TRBV6-1; TRBD1 aligns across 7 bases. The CDR3 consists of 15 residues. Trimming cost V 2 bases and J 3 bases; bases outside gene matches: 6. Per germline, CDR1 MNHNS and CDR2 SASEGT. DNA for the CDR3: TGTGCCAGCAGTGAAAGGACAGGAGACTACTATGGCTACACCTTC. Amino acid sequence: CASSERTGDYYGYTF.

V usage is TRBV14 and J usage is TRBJ1-1; D is possibly TRBD1 (6 bases). The length of the CDR3 is 14 residues. V gave up 4 bases and J gave up 3 bases, with 12 bases separating them. CDR1 and CDR2 from the germline V gene are SGHDN and FVKESK. In DNA form, the CDR3 reads TGTGCCAGCAGCCGAAAACAGGGTCACACTGAAGCTTTCTTT. It encodes CASSRKQGHTEAFF. Together with reference TRBV14 and TRBJ1-1, the CDR3 gives the full variable domain: EAGVTQFPSHSVIEKGQTVTLRCDPISGHDNLYWYRRVMGKEIKFLLHFVKESKQDESGMPNNRFLAERTGGTYSTLKVQPAELEDSGVYFCASSRKQGHTEAFFGQGTRLTVV.

The V call is TRBV2, the J call TRBJ2-5, with no clear D. The V and J ends lost 7 bases and 0 bases respectively, with 15 bases between them. Germline assignment: CDR1 SNHLY and CDR2 FYNNEI. The CDR3 has 15 amino acids. The chain's CDR3 is CASTLRGSDQETQYF. In DNA form, the CDR3 reads TGTGCCAGCACCCTTAGAGGCTCGGACCAAGAGACCCAGTACTTC.

V is TRBV27 and J is TRBJ1-2, with D tentatively TRBD1 (6 bases). The CDR3 is made up of 16 amino acids. Germline lookup yields CDR1 MNHEY and CDR2 SMNVEV (reference sequence). Trimming left V 7 bases short and J 3 bases short, with 21 bases between. The CDR3 sequence: CASTPDPGQSYYGYTF. CDR3 nucleotide sequence: TGTGCCAGCACCCCCGACCCGGGACAATCTTACTATGGCTACACCTTC.

The CDR3: CASSLAADTQYF. CDR3 sequence (DNA): TGCGCCAGCAGCTTGGCCGCAGATACGCAGTATTTT. The V gene is TRBV5-1, the J gene TRBJ2-3; D unresolved. The length of the CDR3 is 12 residues. Trimming removed 0 bases at V and 4 bases at J, with 3 bases between. Germline V gives CDR1 SGHRS, CDR2 YFSETQ. Complete variable domain (other parts from reference TRBV5-1 and TRBJ2-3): KAGVTQTPRYLIKTRGQQVTLSCSPISGHRSVSWYQQTPGQGLQFLFEYFSETQRNKGNFPGRFSGRQFSNSRSEMNVSTLELGDSALYLCASSLAADTQYFGPGTRLTVL.

Worth noting for this clone: An end of the junction differs from the germline gene, which may be a read error. V gene TRBV7-9 combines with J gene TRBJ1-1; 7 bases map to TRBD1. There are 16 residues in the CDR3. Germline V gene data show CDR1 as SEHNR and CDR2 as FQNEAQ (reference sequence). The CDR3 nucleotides are TGTTCCAGCAGCCCGCGACAGGGTCATATGAACACTGAAGCTTTCTTT. Its protein product is CSSSPRQGHMNTEAFF.